Shown below are 9 T cell receptor beta chains from a single sample sequenced in a study of CD8+ T cells in alopecia areata. Once RNA had been extracted, it was reverse transcribed into cDNA to act as the sequencing template. The table came from immunoSEQ multiplex PCR; TCRdb's copy has only in-frame clones and leaves some out. In the table there are about 110,000 clones, about 50% of which are singletons. The sequencing input was NKG2D-low CD8+ T cells sorted from blood. These receptors came from a human donor with alopecia areata.

The V gene is TRBV7-9, the J gene TRBJ2-1; D gene uncertain. V was shortened by 0 bases and J by 7 bases, with 10 bases between the two germline ends. The germline V gene encodes CDR1 SEHNR and CDR2 FQNEAQ (reference sequence). The CDR3 consists of 14 residues. This CDR3 reads CASSLAVSRNEQFF. CDR3 DNA: TGTGCCAGCAGCTTAGCGGTCTCCCGGAATGAGCAGTTCTTC.

A few counts support this clone. This rearrangement joins TRBV7-3 to TRBJ2-7; 12 nucleotides agree with TRBD2. V trimming: 5 bases; J trimming: 5 bases; junction bases outside the gene matches: 7. The CDR3 runs to 15 residues. CDR1 and CDR2 (germline): SGHTA, FQGTGA. CDR3 amino acids: CASSPGLAGSDEQYF. As DNA, the CDR3 is TGTGCCAGCAGCCCAGGACTAGCGGGATCGGACGAGCAGTACTTC.

This chain connects TRBV27 to TRBJ2-7; D gene unclear. This CDR3 comprises 11 residues. The germline V gene has CDR1 MNHEY and CDR2 SMNVEV (reference sequence). V was cut by 3 bases and J by 6 bases, with 6 bases left in between. This CDR3 reads CASSFGSEQYF. The CDR3 DNA is TGTGCCAGCAGTTTTGGAAGCGAGCAGTACTTC.

This sequence joins TRBV6-6 and TRBJ2-7, with D possibly being TRBD1 (5 bases). The V gene lost 6 bases and the J gene lost 3 bases, with 15 bases spanning the gap. The CDR3 is 14 residues long. CDR1 MNHNY and CDR2 SVGAGI come from the germline V gene (reference sequence). The CDR3 DNA is TGTGCCAGCAGGCAGGGTTTTGTTGTCTACGAGCAGTACTTC. Its protein is CASRQGFVVYEQYF.

This chain links TRBV2 with TRBJ2-6, with 7 positions matching TRBD1. Per the germline V gene, CDR1 is SNHLY and CDR2 is FYNNEI. The CDR3 has 16 amino acids. With 9 bases clipped from V and 2 bases from J, the junction kept 10 bases outside the gene matches. The CDR3 DNA reads TGTGCCAGAGGGGACAGCGCCCTTACTGGGGCCAACGTCCTGACTTTC. Translation: CARGDSALTGANVLTF.

The chain is built from TRBV27 and TRBJ2-7, with D unresolved. The germline V gene has CDR1 MNHEY and CDR2 SMNVEV (reference sequence). Trimming shortened V by 5 bases and J by 7 bases, and 15 bases separated the two germline ends. This CDR3 is built from 13 residues. The chain's CDR3 is CASSPTPTGEQYF. The CDR3 bases are TGTGCCAGCAGTCCAACTCCGACTGGGGAGCAGTACTTC.

J is TRBJ1-5 and V is TRBV7-9; D may be TRBD1 (5 bases). This CDR3 is 14 amino acids long. With 5 bases removed from V and 0 bases from J, the gap between germline ends came to 8 bases. Germline CDR1 and CDR2: SEHNR and FQNEAQ (reference sequence). Here the CDR3 DNA reads TGTGCCAGCAGCCCCGGGGGTAGCAATCAGCCCCAGCATTTT. Translation gives CASSPGGSNQPQHF.

CDR3 region: CAWQGDPYEQYF. The CDR3 bases are TGTGCCTGGCAGGGTGATCCCTACGAGCAGTACTTC. V usage is TRBV30 and J usage is TRBJ2-7; perhaps TRBD1 as D (5 bases). Germline V lookup: CDR1 GTSNPN, CDR2 SVGIG (reference sequence). The CDR3 is made up of 12 amino acids. V was cut by 5 bases and J by 2 bases, with 10 bases left in between.

The rearrangement uses TRBV7-6 and TRBJ2-1, with 9 nucleotides matching TRBD2. The CDR3 has 16 residues. Per germline, CDR1 SGHVS and CDR2 FNYEAQ. The V segment lost 2 bases and the J segment 7 bases; nucleotides outside the gene matches: 9. The CDR3 sequence is CASSLQRRGRANEQFF. CDR3 coding DNA: TGTGCCAGCAGCTTACAGAGGCGCGGGAGGGCGAATGAGCAGTTCTTC. Full variable domain (missing parts from reference TRBV7-6 and TRBJ2-1): GAGVSQSPRYKVTKRGQDVALRCDPISGHVSLYWYRQALGQGPEFLTYFNYEAQQDKSGLPNDRFSAERPEGSISTLTIQRTEQRDSAMYRCASSLQRRGRANEQFFGPGTRLTVL.